This T cell receptor beta chain was found in a study of shared clonotypes between healthy human individuals. Study-level background: Three CD4 naive, three CD4 memory, two CD8 naive and one CD8 memory plate were used per donor.

In the CD4+ fraction, cells were divided into CD45RA+ naive and CD45RA-negative memory subsets. The CDR3 has 13 residues. Germline values: CDR1 MDHEN, CDR2 SYDVKM. The germline V and J ends were trimmed by 7 bases and 7 bases, with 16 bases remaining between them. Libraries were prepared by immunoSEQ multiplex PCR; TCRdb keeps only in-frame clonotypes and omits some of them. The sample carries approximately 2.1 million clones, 90% to 95% recorded once. The chain is built from TRBV28 and TRBJ1-1; unclear D gene. This receptor was identified in a man in his late teens or twenties in good health. Some clones in this sample may be carry-over from other donors' samples. The sample was naive CD4+ T cells from PBMCs. Subset: CD45RA+ positively selected. CDR3 amino acids: CASTDNKIYEAFF. CDR3 nucleotides: TGTGCCAGCACCGACAACAAGATTTATGAAGCTTTCTTT. The whole variable domain, remainder taken from reference TRBV28 and TRBJ1-1, is DVKVTQSSRYLVKRTGEKVFLECVQDMDHENMFWYRQDPGLGLRLIYFSYDVKMKEKGDIPEGYSVSREKKERFSLILESASTNQTSMYLCASTDNKIYEAFFGQGTRLTVV.